This T cell receptor (beta chain) was identified during a study of CD8 T cells in ankylosing spondylitis. Study findings and constraints: A subset of motif variants has previously been described in the synovial fluid and blood of reactive arthritis. As reported, disease-linked clones showed significant enrichment in matched ankylosing spondylitis synovial fluid. Typical of ankylosing spondylitis blood, it appeared, was a TCR beta motif of under 10 highly homologous variants.

This clonotype was recorded a few times. Antigen: not known. Quantitative 5'-RACE with molecular barcodes was used to make the TCR beta libraries. Via MiXCR, TCRdb re-called the 5' RACE reads, giving one row per CDR3 protein. The sample holds roughly 700,000 distinct CDR3 sequences; 15% to 20% are singletons and the top ten take under 20%. There are 15 residues in the CDR3. This rearrangement joins TRBV21-1 to TRBJ1-3. TRBV21-1 is flagged as a pseudogene. The source of this sequence is a male donor with ankylosing spondylitis. Sample: blood, either unsorted or a sorted T cell fraction (not recorded which). The CDR3: CASSKPQGSGNTIYF. The CDR3 nucleotides are TGTGCCAGCAGCAAACCACAGGGTTCTGGAAACACCATATATTTT.